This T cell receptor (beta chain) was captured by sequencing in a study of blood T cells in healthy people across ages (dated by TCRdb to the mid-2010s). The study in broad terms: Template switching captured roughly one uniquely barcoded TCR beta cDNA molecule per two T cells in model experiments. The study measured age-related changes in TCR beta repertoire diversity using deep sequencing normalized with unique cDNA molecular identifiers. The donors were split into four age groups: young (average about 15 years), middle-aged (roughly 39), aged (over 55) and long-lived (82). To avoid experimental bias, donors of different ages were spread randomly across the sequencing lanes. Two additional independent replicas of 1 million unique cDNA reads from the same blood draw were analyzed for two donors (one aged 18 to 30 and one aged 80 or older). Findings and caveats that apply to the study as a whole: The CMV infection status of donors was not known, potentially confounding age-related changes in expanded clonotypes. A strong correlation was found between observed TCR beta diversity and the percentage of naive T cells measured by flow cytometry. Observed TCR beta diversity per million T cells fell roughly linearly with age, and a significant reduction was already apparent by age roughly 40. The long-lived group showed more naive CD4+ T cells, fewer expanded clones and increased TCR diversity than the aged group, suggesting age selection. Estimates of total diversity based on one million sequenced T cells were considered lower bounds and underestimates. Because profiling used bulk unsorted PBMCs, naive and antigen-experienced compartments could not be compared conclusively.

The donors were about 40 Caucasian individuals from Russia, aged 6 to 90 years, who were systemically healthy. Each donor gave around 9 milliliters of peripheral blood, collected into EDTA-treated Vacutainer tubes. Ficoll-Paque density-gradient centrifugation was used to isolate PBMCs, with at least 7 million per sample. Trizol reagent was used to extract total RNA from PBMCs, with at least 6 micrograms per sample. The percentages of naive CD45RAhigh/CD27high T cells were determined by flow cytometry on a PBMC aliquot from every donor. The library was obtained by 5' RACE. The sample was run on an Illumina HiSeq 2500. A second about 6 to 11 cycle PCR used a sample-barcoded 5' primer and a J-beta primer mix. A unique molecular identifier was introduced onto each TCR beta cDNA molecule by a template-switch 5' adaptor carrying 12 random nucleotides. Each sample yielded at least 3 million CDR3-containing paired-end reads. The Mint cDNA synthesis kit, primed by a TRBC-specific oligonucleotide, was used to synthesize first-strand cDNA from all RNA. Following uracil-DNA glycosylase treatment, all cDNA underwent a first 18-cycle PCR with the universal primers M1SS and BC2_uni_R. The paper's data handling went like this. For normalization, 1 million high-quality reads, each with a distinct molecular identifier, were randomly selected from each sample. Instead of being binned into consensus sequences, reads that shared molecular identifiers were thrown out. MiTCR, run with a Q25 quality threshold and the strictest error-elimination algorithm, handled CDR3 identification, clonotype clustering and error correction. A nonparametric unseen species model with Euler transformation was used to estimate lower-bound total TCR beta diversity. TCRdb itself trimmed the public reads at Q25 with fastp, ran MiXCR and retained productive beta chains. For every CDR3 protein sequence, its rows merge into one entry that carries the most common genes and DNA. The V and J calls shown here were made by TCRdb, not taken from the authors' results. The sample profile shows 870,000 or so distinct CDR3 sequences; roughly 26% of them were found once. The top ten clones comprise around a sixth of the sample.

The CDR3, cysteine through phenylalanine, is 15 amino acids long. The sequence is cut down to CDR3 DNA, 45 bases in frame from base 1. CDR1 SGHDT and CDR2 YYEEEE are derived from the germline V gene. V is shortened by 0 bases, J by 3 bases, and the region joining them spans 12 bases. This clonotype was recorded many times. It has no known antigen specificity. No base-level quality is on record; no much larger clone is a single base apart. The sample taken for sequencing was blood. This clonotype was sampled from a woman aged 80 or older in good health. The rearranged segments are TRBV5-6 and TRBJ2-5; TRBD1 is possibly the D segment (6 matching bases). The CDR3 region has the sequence CASSLVGGVEETQYF. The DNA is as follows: TGTGCCAGCAGCTTGGTAGGGGGTGTGGAAGAGACCCAGTACTTC.